Sequencing of this T cell receptor beta chain was carried out in a study of PD-1 blockade in classical Hodgkin lymphoma. Across the whole study: The nivolumab dose that patients received was 3 mg/kg, given intravenously every 2 weeks. Study-level results: CD4+ TCR diversity rose significantly by C4D1, and CD8+ TCR diversity did not.

Concerning this clone: Its antigen is as yet unknown.

Germline CDR1 and CDR2: MNHEY and SVGAGI. V was clipped by 2 bases and J by 5 bases; unmatched bases: 6. CDR3 size: 15 residues. TCRdb's copy holds only in-frame clones and misses some; the assay was immunoSEQ multiplex PCR. The sample yields 120,000 to 150,000 clones, 78% seen once. The patients all showed relapse after autologous stem cell transplantation, while their brentuximab vedotin exposure varied. The sample here was peripheral blood mononuclear cells (PBMCs), taken before the second cycle of nivolumab. The chain carries TRBV6-5 and TRBJ2-7; TRBD1 agrees at 10 bases. The sequence was obtained from a human donor with classical Hodgkin lymphoma. Written as DNA, the CDR3 is TGTGCCAGCAGTTACGGGGGACAGGGGTTTAACGAGCAGTACTTC. This gives the protein CASSYGGQGFNEQYF.